These 2 T cell receptor beta chains were sequenced from one sample in a study of blood T cell repertoires in COVID-19. The table came from immunoSEQ multiplex PCR; TCRdb's copy has only in-frame clones and leaves some out. In the table there are 200,000 to 300,000 clones, about 87% of which are singletons. Sample: PBMCs or T cells enriched from blood (not recorded which). The receptors were sampled from a middle-aged woman with acute COVID-19.

V usage is TRBV7-8 and J usage is TRBJ2-3, with TRBD2 matching over 14 bases. Germline lookup yields CDR1 SGHVS and CDR2 FQNEAQ. V lost 6 bases, J lost 3 bases, and 5 bases stayed unmatched. This CDR3 is 16 amino acids long. Here the CDR3 DNA reads TGTGCCAGCAGTTCGACTAGCGGGAGGGAAACAGATACGCAGTATTTT. Translating it yields CASSSTSGRETDTQYF.

V gene TRBV30 combines with J gene TRBJ1-5, with a tentative D call TRBD1 (5 bases). V lost 0 bases and J 6 bases, leaving 15 bases between the germline ends. This CDR3 is 15 amino acids long. CDR1 and CDR2 (germline): GTSNPN, SVGIG (reference sequence). Written as DNA, the CDR3 is TGTGCCTGGAGTGTACCTGGGGCAGCCGTTCAGCCCCAGCATTTT. Protein: CAWSVPGAAVQPQHF.